A single sample gave rise to the 17 T cell receptor beta chains below, sequenced in a study of blood T cell repertoires in COVID-19. Profiled with immunoSEQ multiplex PCR; TCRdb holds only in-frame clones, not every one. The sample holds 37,000 or so clones, roughly 88% seen once. Input material: peripheral blood. Receptors originate from a man in his 60s with active COVID-19.

The chain couples TRBV11-1 to TRBJ2-3; the D is unclear. This CDR3 region has 14 residues. V gave up 4 bases and J gave up 0 bases, with 8 bases separating them. The V gene's germline CDR1 is SGHAT and CDR2 FQDESV (reference sequence). The CDR3 coding sequence is TGTGCCAGCAGCTCTCTCAGTAGCACAGATACGCAGTATTTT. Its translation: CASSSLSSTDTQYF.

This clone appeared a single time. This rearrangement joins TRBV11-2 to TRBJ2-2; the match to TRBD1 covers 7 bases. The germline V gene encodes CDR1 SGHAT and CDR2 FQNNGV. This CDR3 contains 18 residues. Trimming at V came to 4 bases and at J to 3 bases, leaving 14 bases not matched to a gene. This CDR3 is CASSSYRDREGYTGELFF. Here the CDR3 DNA reads TGTGCCAGCAGCTCTTATAGGGACAGAGAAGGTTACACCGGGGAGCTGTTTTTT.

V gene TRBV27 combines with J gene TRBJ2-7; TRBD2 aligns across 15 bases. Trimming at V came to 3 bases and at J to 3 bases, leaving 0 bases not matched to a gene. Germline CDR1 and CDR2: MNHEY and SMNVEV (reference sequence). The CDR3 covers 15 residues. As DNA, the CDR3 is TGTGCCAGCAGTTTGGGACTAGCGGGAGGCTACGAGCAGTACTTC. Its protein product is CASSLGLAGGYEQYF.

The V call is TRBV3-1 (or the pseudogene TRBV3-2), the J call TRBJ2-5; 7 nucleotides match TRBD2. The junction had 0 bases not matched to a gene; V was cut back by 3 bases and J by 5 bases. Germline CDR1 and CDR2: LGHDT and YNNKEL (reference sequence). This CDR3 contains 12 residues. The CDR3 protein is CASSQGGETQYF. The CDR3 DNA reads TGTGCCAGCAGCCAGGGGGGGGAGACCCAGTACTTC.

This chain uses TRBV5-6 with TRBJ1-3; 8 nucleotides align to TRBD1. V shed 4 bases, J shed 0 bases, and the junction held 3 bases outside the gene matches. The CDR3 is made up of 15 amino acids. Germline-derived CDR1 and CDR2 are SGHDT and YYEEEE. CDR3 loop: CASSAGTGSGNTIYF. The CDR3 nucleotides are TGTGCCAGCAGCGCAGGGACAGGCTCTGGAAACACCATATATTTT.

A single count supports this clone. The CDR3 DNA sequence: TGTGCCAGCAGCCCGGGCGGAGCGGCAGAGACCCAGTACTTC. This encodes CASSPGGAAETQYF. V and J are TRBV11-2 and TRBJ2-5; D may be TRBD2 (5 bases). V lost 5 bases and J lost 4, with 14 bases in between. This CDR3 region has 14 residues. Germline-derived CDR1 and CDR2 are SGHAT and FQNNGV.

The V call is TRBV4-3, the J call TRBJ2-7; 8 bases align to TRBD1. Germline trimming cut 1 base from V and 0 bases from J; bases unmatched to any gene: 14. Germline V gene sequence: CDR1 LGHNA, CDR2 YSLEER. This CDR3 comprises 19 residues. DNA for the CDR3: TGCGCCAGCAGCCAAGGAGGCCGTGTTCTGGGACAGGTCTCCTACGAGCAGTACTTC. Translated, it gives CASSQGGRVLGQVSYEQYF.

The V and J genes are TRBV2 and TRBJ1-4; no firm D call. The V end was cut by 2 bases, the J end by 0 bases, with 7 bases between. Germline V gene lookup returns CDR1 SNHLY and CDR2 FYNNEI. CDR3 size: 15 residues. CDR3 bases: TGTGCCAGCAGTGAAAGAACGGCAACTAATGAAAAACTGTTTTTT. Translated: CASSERTATNEKLFF.

The table lists this clone with a few counts. The gene calls are TRBV3-1 (or the pseudogene TRBV3-2) and TRBJ1-5, with a weak D call TRBD1 (6 bases). The CDR3 loop spans 14 amino acids. Germline values: CDR1 LGHDT, CDR2 YNNKEL (reference sequence). The V and J ends lost 1 base and 7 bases respectively, with 11 bases between them. The CDR3 loop reads CASSQADRGQPQHF. CDR3 nucleotides: TGTGCCAGCAGCCAAGCGGACAGAGGACAGCCCCAGCATTTT.

The CDR3 nucleotides read TGCAGCGTGACTCGGGACAGGGCCCCCAATGAGCAGTTCTTC. As protein: CSVTRDRAPNEQFF. V usage is TRBV29-1 and J usage is TRBJ2-1; 9 bases agree with TRBD1. CDR1 is SQVTM, CDR2 ANQGSEA, per germline. The CDR3 sequence is 14 residues long. V was pared by 6 bases and J by 6 bases, with 9 bases of the junction left unmatched.

The chain has TRBV10-3 and TRBJ2-1; 9 positions agree with TRBD2. The junction had 18 bases not matched to a gene; V was cut back by 2 bases and J by 7 bases. CDR1 is ENHRY, CDR2 SYGVKD, per germline. This CDR3 comprises 19 residues. The CDR3 here is CAISELFHGVAGVENEQFF. CDR3 DNA: TGTGCCATCAGTGAGCTCTTTCACGGGGTAGCGGGAGTTGAGAATGAGCAGTTCTTC.

The chain combines TRBV19 with TRBJ2-3; the match to TRBD2 covers 9 bases. Trimming took 3 bases from V and 0 from J; bases not matched to a gene: 13. The CDR3 is made up of 19 amino acids. The germline gives CDR1 LNHDA, CDR2 SQIVND (reference sequence). The CDR3 reads CASSMFGLAGSTSTDTQYF. The CDR3 DNA sequence: TGTGCCAGTAGTATGTTTGGGCTAGCGGGATCCACTAGCACAGATACGCAGTATTTT.

This chain uses TRBV2 with TRBJ2-1; D perhaps matches TRBD1 (5 bases). CDR1 and CDR2 from the germline V gene are SNHLY and FYNNEI. The length of the CDR3 is 15 residues. The ends were cut back, 0 bases at V and 2 bases at J, with 8 bases in the middle. For the CDR3, the DNA is TGTGCCAGCAGTGAAGCTAACAGGCCCTACAATGAGCAGTTCTTC. Its protein product is CASSEANRPYNEQFF.

The CDR3 DNA reads TGTGCCAGCAGCTTAGAACAGGGGGGAGGTGAAGCTTTCTTT. Protein product: CASSLEQGGGEAFF. The V gene is TRBV7-8, the J gene TRBJ1-1; 8 nucleotides line up with TRBD1. Germline V gives CDR1 SGHVS, CDR2 FQNEAQ. The junction had 5 bases not matched to a gene; V was cut back by 1 base and J by 7 bases. The CDR3 has 14 residues.

The chain has TRBV5-8 and TRBJ2-7; 9 nucleotides align to TRBD1. The CDR3 extends over 14 amino acids. Unmatched junction bases numbered 5, after V lost 4 bases and J lost 3 bases. Germline V lookup: CDR1 SGHTS, CDR2 YDEGEE. As DNA, the CDR3 is TGTGCCAGCAGCCAGGGACAGGGAAGCTACGAGCAGTACTTC. It encodes CASSQGQGSYEQYF. Looking up the rest from reference TRBV5-8 and TRBJ2-7 gives the full variable domain: EAGVTQSPTHLIKTRGQQATLRCSPISGHTSVYWYQQALGLGLQFLLWYDEGEERNRGNFPPRFSGRQFPNYSSELNVNALELEDSALYLCASSQGQGSYEQYFGPGTRLTVT.

The chain joins TRBV6-5 to TRBJ2-5; D may be TRBD2 (5 bases). CDR3 length: 14 amino acids. V was pared by 6 bases and J by 2 bases, with 13 bases between. From germline, CDR1 is MNHEY and CDR2 SVGAGI. The CDR3 coding sequence is TGTGCCAGCAGCCGTTCTAGCAGGCAAGAGACCCAGTACTTC. It is translated as CASSRSSRQETQYF.

The genes are TRBV7-8 and TRBJ1-4, with D possibly being TRBD1 (6 bases). CDR3 length equals 16 residues. With 3 bases removed from V and 12 bases from J, the gap between germline ends came to 23 bases. Germline assignment: CDR1 SGHVS and CDR2 FQNEAQ. CDR3 sequence (DNA): TGTGCCAGCAGCTTGTGGGTCGCGAGCTTAGGGGGGGAACTGTTTTTT. As protein: CASSLWVASLGGELFF.